A selection of T cell receptor beta chains follows, all from one sample in a study of blood T cell repertoires in COVID-19. Only in-frame clones appear in the TCRdb table, and some are missing; sequencing was by immunoSEQ multiplex PCR. The sample includes approximately 80,000 clones, less than 95% of them seen just once. The sample taken for sequencing was peripheral blood. The origin of the receptors is a woman in her 50s in a cohort sampled during active COVID-19. CDR3s include the opening cysteine and the closing phenylalanine or tryptophan. The D gene is left open where the match is weak. A clone size is listed for some rows: how often the clone was seen (once, few, many), or a class if it is expanded.

clone size	D gene	V gene	J gene	CDR3 protein	CDR3 DNA
NA	NA	TRBV4-1	TRBJ2-2	CASSQGTGLNTGELFF	TGCGCCAGCAGCCAAGGGACGGGACTGAACACCGGGGAGCTGTTTTTT
NA	NA	TRBV5-4	TRBJ2-1	CASSFDARAGDEQFF	TGTGCCAGCAGCTTTGATGCCAGGGCTGGTGATGAGCAGTTCTTC
NA	TRBD1	TRBV7-9	TRBJ1-6	CASSPRTGGNSPLHF	TGTGCCAGCAGCCCTCGGACAGGGGGCAATTCACCCCTCCACTTT
NA	TRBD1	TRBV11-2	TRBJ1-2	CASSLQWQGAGGYTF	TGTGCCAGCAGCTTACAATGGCAGGGGGCGGGGGGCTACACCTTC
NA	TRBD2	TRBV29-1	TRBJ2-1	CSVLPTSGSYNEQFF	TGCAGCGTTTTACCCACTAGCGGGAGCTACAATGAGCAGTTCTTC
NA	TRBD2	TRBV4-2	TRBJ2-2	CASSPGLAGELFF	TGTGCCAGCAGCCCGGGACTAGCCGGGGAGCTGTTTTTT
NA	NA	TRBV9	TRBJ1-3	CASSAAGGYTIYF	TGTGCCAGCAGCGCGGCCGGGGGGTACACCATATATTTT
NA	TRBD2	TRBV7-3	TRBJ2-1	CASRNAGDHNEQFF	TGTGCCAGCAGGAACGCGGGAGACCACAATGAGCAGTTCTTC
NA	TRBD2	TRBV3-1/TRBV3-2	TRBJ2-1	CASSQDPAGASYNEQFF	TGTGCCAGCAGCCAAGACCCAGCGGGGGCTTCCTACAATGAGCAGTTCTTC
NA	TRBD2	TRBV28	TRBJ2-7	CASRSSGLAGSYEQYF	TGTGCCAGCAGGTCATCGGGACTAGCGGGATCCTACGAGCAGTACTTC
NA	TRBD2	TRBV7-2	TRBJ2-1	CASRVGTSGDNEQFF	TGTGCCAGCAGGGTAGGGACTAGCGGGGATAATGAGCAGTTCTTC
NA	NA	TRBV30	TRBJ1-3	CAWTEAAGNTIYF	TGTGCCTGGACAGAGGCGGCTGGAAACACCATATATTTT
few	TRBD2	TRBV7-2	TRBJ2-3	CASSFSSGRGTDTQYF	TGTGCCAGCAGCTTCTCTAGCGGGAGAGGCACAGATACGCAGTATTTT
once	NA	TRBV7-8	TRBJ2-3	CASRREGGVDTDTQYF	TGTGCCAGCCGCAGGGAGGGGGGGGTCGACACAGATACGCAGTATTTT
NA	TRBD2	TRBV29-1	TRBJ2-7	CSVEDGTSGSYEQYF	TGCAGCGTTGAAGACGGAACTAGCGGCTCCTACGAGCAGTACTTC
NA	TRBD2	TRBV7-2	TRBJ2-7	CASSPGLAGVYEQYF	TGTGCCAGCAGCCCCGGACTAGCGGGAGTGTACGAGCAGTACTTC
once	TRBD2	TRBV4-2	TRBJ2-2	CASSRALADVDLWELFF	TGTGCCAGCAGCCGAGCTCTAGCGGACGTCGATCTTTGGGAGCTGTTTTTT
NA	NA	TRBV5-1	TRBJ2-5	CASSLGGDAETQYF	TGCGCCAGCAGCTTGGGCGGGGACGCGGAGACCCAGTACTTC
NA	NA	TRBV30	TRBJ1-2	CAWSMRQGSGYTF	TGTGCCTGGAGTATGAGGCAGGGTAGTGGCTACACCTTC
NA	TRBD2	TRBV11-2	TRBJ2-7	CASRSLTSGSSEQYF	TGTGCCAGCCGCTCCCTGACTAGCGGGAGCTCCGAGCAGTACTTC
NA	NA	TRBV5-8	TRBJ1-2	CASSNRAGLFNGYTF	TGTGCCAGCAGTAACAGAGCAGGGTTATTTAATGGCTACACCTTC
NA	NA	TRBV4-1	TRBJ2-7	CASSQGEGGFYEQYF	TGCGCCAGCAGCCAAGGGGAGGGGGGCTTCTACGAGCAGTACTTC
NA	NA	TRBV19	TRBJ1-3	CASSLWTADSGNTIYF	TGTGCCAGTAGTCTCTGGACAGCCGACTCTGGAAACACCATATATTTT
once	TRBD2	TRBV7-9	TRBJ2-1	CASSVSGNPNEQFF	TGTGCCAGCAGCGTGAGCGGGAACCCGAATGAGCAGTTCTTC
NA	NA	TRBV30	TRBJ2-1	CAWTRDLGNEQFF	TGTGCCTGGACTAGAGATTTAGGCAATGAGCAGTTCTTC
once	TRBD2	TRBV5-1	TRBJ2-5	CASSLNWREGQETQYF	TGCGCCAGCAGCTTGAACTGGCGGGAGGGCCAAGAGACCCAGTACTTC
NA	NA	TRBV9	TRBJ2-2	CASSVEWDTRAGELFF	TGTGCCAGCAGCGTAGAGTGGGACACCAGGGCCGGGGAGCTGTTTTTT
NA	TRBD1	TRBV18	TRBJ1-5	CASSGIGTGVQPQHF	TGTGCCAGCTCAGGTATCGGGACAGGGGTTCAGCCCCAGCATTTT
few	TRBD1	TRBV11-1	TRBJ2-7	CASSRRGDRDYEQYF	TGTGCCAGCAGCCGTCGCGGGGACAGGGACTACGAGCAGTACTTC
NA	TRBD2	TRBV28	TRBJ2-3	CASSTPGTSGSDTQYF	TGTGCCAGCAGTACTCCGGGGACTAGCGGGTCGGATACGCAGTATTTT
NA	NA	TRBV21-1	TRBJ2-7	CASSKLNAYEQYF	TGTGCCAGCAGCAAATTAAATGCCTACGAGCAGTACTTC
NA	TRBD1	TRBV6-1	TRBJ1-4	CASSRQGGNEKLFF	TGTGCCAGCAGCCGACAGGGTGGTAATGAAAAACTGTTTTTT
NA	NA	TRBV3-1/TRBV3-2	TRBJ2-6	CASSFTGANVLTF	TGTGCCAGCAGCTTTACAGGGGCCAACGTCCTGACTTTC
NA	NA	TRBV29-1	TRBJ2-1	CSVEGGAALRSEQFF	TGCAGCGTTGAAGGGGGCGCGGCCTTAAGAAGTGAGCAGTTCTTC
NA	NA	TRBV5-1	TRBJ2-2	CASSLGSGANTGELFF	TGCGCCAGCAGCTTGGGTAGCGGCGCGAACACCGGGGAGCTGTTTTTT
NA	TRBD2	TRBV7-2	TRBJ2-1	CASSSASGRTQRYNEQFF	TGTGCCAGCAGCTCCGCTAGCGGGAGGACACAGAGGTACAATGAGCAGTTCTTC
NA	TRBD2	TRBV2	TRBJ2-1	CASTEALRLAGGINEQFF	TGTGCCAGCACCGAAGCCCTCCGGTTAGCGGGAGGGATCAATGAGCAGTTCTTC
NA	TRBD2	TRBV15	TRBJ2-7	CATSRSLSGRATYEQYF	TGTGCCACCAGCAGGTCACTTAGCGGGAGGGCGACCTACGAGCAGTACTTC
NA	TRBD2	TRBV2	TRBJ2-1	CASIWPAGIDNEQFF	TGTGCCAGCATATGGCCAGCGGGAATTGACAATGAGCAGTTCTTC
NA	NA	TRBV7-2	TRBJ2-7	CASSFGPGGQYF	TGTGCCAGCAGCTTCGGTCCCGGGGGGCAGTACTTC
NA	TRBD2	TRBV27	TRBJ2-1	CASSAGTSGANEQFF	TGTGCCAGCAGCGCCGGGACTAGCGGGGCCAATGAGCAGTTCTTC
few	NA	TRBV18	TRBJ2-1	CASSPRNQVSSYNEQFF	TGTGCCAGCTCACCACGTAATCAGGTATCGTCCTACAATGAGCAGTTCTTC
NA	NA	TRBV9	TRBJ1-2	CASSVEAAGVDYGYTF	TGTGCCAGCAGCGTAGAAGCGGCAGGGGTGGACTATGGCTACACCTTC
NA	TRBD1	TRBV27	TRBJ2-7	CASSLSGTASYEQYF	TGTGCCAGCAGTTTATCGGGGACAGCCTCCTACGAGCAGTACTTC
NA	TRBD2	TRBV28	TRBJ2-1	CASSLGASGRFNEQFF	TGTGCCAGCAGTTTGGGGGCTAGCGGGAGGTTCAATGAGCAGTTCTTC
NA	NA	TRBV10-3	TRBJ2-3	CAISPPSTDTQYF	TGTGCCATCAGCCCCCCTAGCACAGATACGCAGTATTTT
NA	NA	TRBV30	TRBJ1-6	CAWNVQGNSPLHF	TGTGCCTGGAACGTCCAGGGGAATTCACCCCTCCACTTT
NA	NA	TRBV7-6	TRBJ2-7	CASSLGGPAYEQYF	TGTGCCAGCAGCTTAGGGGGCCCTGCCTACGAGCAGTACTTC
NA	TRBD1	TRBV19	TRBJ2-1	CATTGQGPYNEQFF	TGTGCCACCACGGGACAGGGCCCCTACAATGAGCAGTTCTTC
NA	NA	TRBV2	TRBJ1-4	CASSGGTREEKLFF	TGTGCCAGCAGTGGGGGGACTCGAGAGGAAAAACTGTTTTTT
few	TRBD1	TRBV7-9	TRBJ2-7	CASSRLGQGAREQYF	TGTGCCAGCAGCCGGTTGGGGCAGGGGGCGCGAGAGCAGTACTTC
NA	NA	TRBV25-1	TRBJ2-3	CASSERGPDTQYF	TGTGCCAGCAGTGAACGAGGGCCAGATACGCAGTATTTT
NA	TRBD1	TRBV27	TRBJ2-3	CASSLRQGVSDTQYF	TGTGCCAGCAGTTTACGGCAGGGGGTGTCGGATACGCAGTATTTT
NA	NA	TRBV7-8	TRBJ2-5	CASSRGGVQETQYF	TGTGCCAGCAGTCGGGGCGGGGTCCAAGAGACCCAGTACTTC
once	NA	TRBV18	TRBJ2-7	CASSPQGGTYEQYF	TGTGCCAGCTCACCACAGGGGGGGACCTACGAGCAGTACTTC
NA	TRBD2	TRBV28	TRBJ2-3	CASSSWTSGSTDTQYF	TGTGCCAGCAGTTCGTGGACTAGCGGGAGCACAGATACGCAGTATTTT
NA	TRBD2	TRBV6-5	TRBJ2-7	CASTLLAGLSYEQYF	TGTGCCAGCACCTTACTAGCGGGACTTTCCTACGAGCAGTACTTC
NA	TRBD2	TRBV23-1	TRBJ2-1	CASSQSGTSEVEQFF	TGCGCCAGCAGTCAATCGGGGACTAGCGAGGTTGAGCAGTTCTTC
NA	TRBD2	TRBV4-1	TRBJ2-2	CASSHPPGLAGPSSINTGELFF	TGCGCCAGCAGCCACCCCCCGGGACTAGCGGGACCAAGCTCTATTAACACCGGGGAGCTGTTTTTT